The next 30 T cell receptor beta chains were all read from a single sample in a study of identical twins. From the 5' RACE reads, TCRdb called clonotypes with MiXCR, one entry per CDR3 protein. In the table there are 500,000 to 700,000 distinct CDR3 sequences, about 7.6% of which are singletons. These same records also appear under a second study, on yellow fever vaccine responses in identical twins.

Material for sequencing was PBMCs. All receptors come from a woman aged 18 to 35 in good health.

This clonotype was seen at least ten times. V gene TRBV3-1 combines with J gene TRBJ2-1; TRBD2 matches 11 bases. The CDR3 runs to 18 residues. The germline gives CDR1 LGHDT, CDR2 YNNKEL (reference sequence). With V trimmed by 1 base and J by 4 bases, 9 bases remained unmatched. The DNA of the CDR3 is TGTGCCAGCAGCCAAGGTCCGCTAGCGGGAGGCAGGTACAATGAGCAGTTCTTC. Its protein is CASSQGPLAGGRYNEQFF.

The sample holds many counts of this clonotype. The rearrangement uses TRBV9 and TRBJ2-5, with 7 bases that match TRBD2. V dropped 3 bases and J dropped 1; count of bases not matched to a gene: 6. The germline V gene encodes CDR1 SGDLS and CDR2 YYNGEE. The CDR3 consists of 15 residues. The CDR3 nucleotides are TGTGCCAGCAGCGGAGGGGCTAGCGGCCAAGAGACCCAGTACTTC. Protein sequence: CASSGGASGQETQYF.

This clonotype was detected only a few times. The rearrangement joins TRBV27 to TRBJ2-1, with 14 bases aligning to TRBD2. In germline, CDR1 is MNHEY, CDR2 SMNVEV (reference sequence). The CDR3 is 18 amino acids. V was clipped by 2 bases and J by 7 bases; unmatched bases: 10. CDR3 nucleotide sequence: TGTGCCAGCAGTTTAGAGGTTGGAGGGACTAGCGGGGGTAATGAGCAGTTCTTC. It codes for CASSLEVGGTSGGNEQFF.

This clonotype was found a few times. With a much larger clone just one base away, this may be a read error. This chain uses TRBV20-1 with TRBJ1-3; 9 positions match TRBD1. This CDR3 contains 14 residues. The V gene's germline CDR1 is DFQATT and CDR2 SNEGSKA (reference sequence). CDR3 sequence reads: CSAQTGGHGNTTYF. The CDR3 DNA is TGCAGTGCGCAGACAGGGGGGCACGGAAACACCACATATTTT.

Many counts were recorded for this clonotype. The chain links TRBV12-3 or TRBV12-4 to TRBJ2-5, with D possibly matching TRBD2 (6 bases). The CDR3 covers 14 residues. Trimming took 5 bases from V and 2 from J, leaving 12 bases between them. CDR3 sequence reads: CASSPGGLQETQYF. DNA of the CDR3: TGTGCCAGCAGTCCCGGGGGACTGCAAGAGACCCAGTACTTC.

This chain links TRBV29-1 with TRBJ2-2, with 12 bases identical to TRBD2. The ends lost 4 bases at V and 6 bases at J; junction bases unmatched: 6. This CDR3 region has 15 residues. The germline CDR1 and CDR2 sequences are SQVTM and ANQGSEA. CDR3 nucleotide sequence: TGCAGCGTTGGGACTAGCGGGACAGGGGCCGGGGAGCTGTTTTTT. Protein sequence: CSVGTSGTGAGELFF.

In this sample, this clonotype turned up many times. V and J are TRBV5-6 and TRBJ2-2; no clear D gene. Trimming stripped 0 bases from V and 4 bases from J, with 10 bases between. The CDR3 consists of 15 residues. From germline, CDR1 is SGHDT and CDR2 YYEEEE. CDR3 amino acids: CASSLDLVITGELFF. The CDR3 DNA is TGTGCCAGCAGCTTGGATCTAGTGATCACCGGGGAGCTGTTTTTT.

The table lists this clonotype with many counts. The chain carries TRBV5-1 and TRBJ2-3, with 14 bases lining up with TRBD2. The V and J ends lost 0 bases and 2 bases, in that order; junction bases with no gene match: 5. Per the germline V gene, CDR1 is SGHRS and CDR2 is YFSETQ. This CDR3 region has 18 residues. The CDR3 DNA sequence: TGCGCCAGCAGCTTGGGACTAGCGGGAGGGTCAATCACAGATACGCAGTATTTT. Its translation: CASSLGLAGGSITDTQYF.

This clonotype occurred many times. J is TRBJ2-1 and V is TRBV20-1; 11 nucleotides match TRBD2. The CDR3 totals 14 residues. Trimming cost V 6 bases and J 8 bases; bases outside gene matches: 9. In germline, CDR1 is DFQATT, CDR2 SNEGSKA (reference sequence). Here the CDR3 reads CSARSLAGGHEQFF. CDR3 sequence (DNA): TGCAGTGCAAGGTCTCTAGCGGGAGGACATGAGCAGTTCTTC.

Only a few counts were recorded for this clonotype. CDR3: CASSQLLLQGQHQETQYF. CDR3 bases: TGTGCCAGCAGTCAGCTACTACTCCAGGGACAACATCAAGAGACCCAGTACTTC. The gene calls are TRBV27 and TRBJ2-5; possibly TRBD1 for D (6 bases). The germline V and J ends were trimmed by 5 bases and 2 bases, with 24 bases remaining between them. CDR1 MNHEY and CDR2 SMNVEV come from the germline V gene (reference sequence). CDR3 length equals 18 residues.

This clonotype has just a few counts. As DNA, the CDR3 is TGCAGTGCTAGCCCGGGACAGCCAGTTTATGAGCAGTTCTTC. It yields the protein CSASPGQPVYEQFF. The V and J genes are TRBV20-1 and TRBJ2-1; 7 bases agree with TRBD1. V lost 3 bases, J lost 8 bases, and 10 bases stayed unmatched. CDR3 length equals 14 residues. Looked up from germline, CDR1 is DFQATT and CDR2 is SNEGSKA (reference sequence).

This chain connects TRBV7-2 to TRBJ2-7, with D perhaps TRBD2 (5 bases). The CDR3 has 14 amino acids. CDR1 is SGHTA, CDR2 FQGNSA, per germline. DNA for the CDR3: TGTGCCAGCAGCTTATTAAGCGGAGCCTACGAGCTGTACGTC. Translated: CASSLLSGAYELYV.

The CDR3 region is CASSLGGQQPQHF. CDR3 sequence (DNA): TGTGCCAGCAGTTTGGGGGGCCAACAGCCCCAGCATTTT. The rearrangement links TRBV12-3 or TRBV12-4 to TRBJ1-5; D possibly corresponds to TRBD1 (6 bases). The CDR3 consists of 13 residues. Trimming left V 3 bases short and J 7 bases short, with 10 bases between.

There are many counts of this clonotype. The chain uses TRBV19 and TRBJ1-5, with D uncertain. Germline lookup yields CDR1 LNHDA and CDR2 SQIVND (reference sequence). This CDR3 has 15 amino acids. V was pared by 4 bases and J by 4 bases, with 14 bases between. CDR3 protein: CASSKVRSANQPQHF. The DNA of the CDR3 is TGTGCCAGTAGTAAGGTCCGGTCCGCAAATCAGCCCCAGCATTTT.

This clonotype was counted between two and nine times. V usage is TRBV7-9 and J usage is TRBJ2-7, with TRBD2 matching over 14 bases. The V segment lost 4 bases and the J segment 5 bases; nucleotides outside the gene matches: 4. The germline V gene encodes CDR1 SEHNR and CDR2 FQNEAQ (reference sequence). CDR3 length: 15 amino acids. CDR3: CASSSQGLAGDEQYF. In nucleotides, the CDR3 is TGTGCCAGCAGCTCCCAGGGACTAGCGGGAGACGAGCAGTACTTC.

In its sample, this clonotype was seen a few times. The V and J genes are TRBV7-9 and TRBJ2-5, with D perhaps matching TRBD2 (6 bases). V lost 5 bases and J lost 7, with 20 bases in between. This CDR3 has 15 residues. Germline CDR1 and CDR2: SEHNR and FQNEAQ (reference sequence). The CDR3 loop reads CASSPPHATRGTQYF. CDR3 nucleotide sequence: TGTGCCAGCAGCCCCCCCCACGCGACGCGGGGGACCCAGTACTTC. Full variable domain (remainder filled in from reference TRBV7-9 and TRBJ2-5): DTGVSQNPRHKITKRGQNVTFRCDPISEHNRLYWYRQTLGQGPEFLTYFQNEAQLEKSRLLSDRFSAERPKGSFSTLEIQRTEQGDSAMYLCASSPPHATRGTQYFGPGTRLLVL.

This clonotype was recorded many times. This sequence joins TRBV7-9 and TRBJ2-1; D might be TRBD1 (7 bases). V shed 6 bases and J shed 9 bases, with 18 bases lying between them. The CDR3 loop spans 14 amino acids. CDR1 SEHNR and CDR2 FQNEAQ come from the germline V gene (reference sequence). CDR3 protein: CASRELVQGGEQFF. CDR3 in DNA: TGTGCCAGCAGAGAACTGGTCCAGGGGGGTGAGCAGTTCTTC.

This clonotype was counted a single time. A read error may be the cause here, since a much bigger clone is one base away. The gene calls are TRBV24-1 and TRBJ2-1, with D unclear. The CDR3 consists of 15 residues. The V gene's germline CDR1 is KGHDR and CDR2 SFDVKD. The chain's CDR3 is CATSDLDSSYNEQLF. CDR3 DNA: TGTGCCACCAGTGATTTGGATAGCTCCTACAATGAGCAGCTCTTC.

The chain links TRBV20-1 to TRBJ2-1, with 10 bases lining up with TRBD2. Trimming removed 4 bases from V and 1 base from J; junction bases left unmatched: 7. CDR1 DFQATT and CDR2 SNEGSKA come from the germline V gene (reference sequence). The CDR3 contains 16 residues. In nucleotides, the CDR3 is TGCAGTGCTACACCAGGGACTAGCGTTTCCTACAATGAGCAGTTCTTC. This translates into CSATPGTSVSYNEQFF.

V and J are TRBV11-1 and TRBJ2-1, with 7 bases matching TRBD2. The V and J ends lost 5 bases and 3 bases, in that order; junction bases with no gene match: 25. This CDR3 is 21 amino acids long. CDR1 SGHAT and CDR2 FQDESV come from the germline V gene (reference sequence). CDR3 in DNA: TGTGCCAGCAGCCCCCGGACCGATAGGACCCAATCTAGCGGCATCTACAATGAGCAGTTCTTC. This codes for CASSPRTDRTQSSGIYNEQFF.

The chain employs TRBV6-1 and TRBJ2-7; weak D call: TRBD1 (5 bases). Trimming took off 8 bases at V and 2 bases at J, with 19 bases between the two ends. The CDR3 has 15 residues. The germline V gene has CDR1 MNHNS and CDR2 SASEGT. CDR3 bases: TGTGCCAGCTTTAACCGTTGGGAAGGGGCCTACGAGCAGTACGTC. It is translated as CASFNRWEGAYEQYV.

V gene TRBV12-3 or TRBV12-4 combines with J gene TRBJ2-7, with 8 bases aligning to TRBD1. CDR3 length: 15 residues. The ends lost 6 bases at V and 7 bases at J; junction bases unmatched: 14. The CDR3 DNA is TGTGCCAGCAGCCAAAGGCCCGGACAGGGACAGGAGCAGTACTTC. It specifies CASSQRPGQGQEQYF.

This clonotype was seen only a few times. This rearrangement joins TRBV20-1 to TRBJ2-3, with 12 nucleotides matching TRBD2. Trimming took 6 bases from V and 4 from J; bases not matched to a gene: 11. This CDR3 is 16 amino acids long. The germline V gene encodes CDR1 DFQATT and CDR2 SNEGSKA (reference sequence). The CDR3 spells CSATYLGLAGSDTQYF. The CDR3 region has the DNA TGCAGTGCCACCTACCTTGGACTAGCGGGATCAGATACGCAGTATTTT.

V and J are TRBV4-1 and TRBJ2-2, with 7 positions matching TRBD1. Unmatched junction bases numbered 5, after V lost 1 base and J lost 0 bases. Germline lookup yields CDR1 MGHRA and CDR2 YSYEKL. This CDR3 spans 17 amino acids. CDR3 DNA: TGCGCCAGCAGCCAAGGGCGGACAGGCTCGAACACCGGGGAGCTGTTTTTT. This gives the protein CASSQGRTGSNTGELFF.

This chain links TRBV2 with TRBJ2-1; weak D call: TRBD1 (5 bases). The V gene lost 4 bases and the J gene lost 6 bases, with 16 bases spanning the gap. The CDR3 length is 15 residues. CDR1 and CDR2 (germline): SNHLY, FYNNEI. CDR3 region: CASSVNRLSFNEQFF. The CDR3 nucleotides are TGTGCCAGCAGTGTGAACAGGCTCAGTTTCAATGAGCAGTTCTTC.

The chain has TRBV7-2 and TRBJ2-1; tentative D call: TRBD2 (6 bases). V shed 5 bases and J shed 2 bases, with 13 bases lying between them. Germline V CDR1 and CDR2: SGHTA, FQGNSA. CDR3 size: 15 residues. CDR3 in amino acids: CASSDGRGAYNEQFF. CDR3 coding DNA: TGTGCCAGCAGCGACGGGAGAGGGGCCTACAATGAGCAGTTCTTC.

This clonotype was seen a few times. The chain couples TRBV20-1 to TRBJ2-1, with TRBD2 as a possible D gene (5 bases). V was pared by 6 bases and J by 7 bases, with 19 bases between. The CDR3 sequence is 14 residues long. From germline, CDR1 is DFQATT and CDR2 SNEGSKA (reference sequence). The CDR3 DNA sequence: TGCAGTGCGTTGAGGGAAGAGGGAAGGAATGAGCAGTTCTTC. It encodes CSALREEGRNEQFF.

The table lists this clonotype with a few counts. The chain joins TRBV7-9 to TRBJ2-5; D may be TRBD1 (7 bases). CDR1 is SEHNR and CDR2 is FQNEAQ in the germline V gene (reference sequence). The V end lost 5 bases, the J end lost 5 bases, and 12 bases lay between the germline ends. The CDR3 is 13 residues long. CDR3 sequence: CASSARGDETQYF. Written as DNA, the CDR3 is TGTGCCAGCAGCGCCAGGGGGGACGAGACCCAGTACTTC.

In its sample, this clonotype was seen a few times. The chain carries TRBV6-1 and TRBJ2-3, with 7 nucleotides matching TRBD2. The CDR3 has 15 amino acids. Trimming cost V 7 bases and J 1 base; bases outside gene matches: 8. CDR1 is MNHNS, CDR2 SASEGT, per germline. The CDR3 DNA follows: TGTGCCAGCAAGTCGGGGGGTGGGGGCACAGATACGCAGTATTTT. Its translation is CASKSGGGGTDTQYF.

In this sample, this clonotype turned up a few times. V usage is TRBV7-2 and J usage is TRBJ1-4, with 8 bases aligning to TRBD1. V shed 1 base, J shed 8 bases, and the junction held 6 bases outside the gene matches. The length of the CDR3 is 15 residues. CDR1 is SGHTA and CDR2 is FQGNSA in the germline V gene. The CDR3 here is CASSLEGQGFEKLFF. The CDR3, as DNA: TGTGCCAGCAGCTTAGAAGGACAGGGATTCGAAAAACTGTTTTTT.